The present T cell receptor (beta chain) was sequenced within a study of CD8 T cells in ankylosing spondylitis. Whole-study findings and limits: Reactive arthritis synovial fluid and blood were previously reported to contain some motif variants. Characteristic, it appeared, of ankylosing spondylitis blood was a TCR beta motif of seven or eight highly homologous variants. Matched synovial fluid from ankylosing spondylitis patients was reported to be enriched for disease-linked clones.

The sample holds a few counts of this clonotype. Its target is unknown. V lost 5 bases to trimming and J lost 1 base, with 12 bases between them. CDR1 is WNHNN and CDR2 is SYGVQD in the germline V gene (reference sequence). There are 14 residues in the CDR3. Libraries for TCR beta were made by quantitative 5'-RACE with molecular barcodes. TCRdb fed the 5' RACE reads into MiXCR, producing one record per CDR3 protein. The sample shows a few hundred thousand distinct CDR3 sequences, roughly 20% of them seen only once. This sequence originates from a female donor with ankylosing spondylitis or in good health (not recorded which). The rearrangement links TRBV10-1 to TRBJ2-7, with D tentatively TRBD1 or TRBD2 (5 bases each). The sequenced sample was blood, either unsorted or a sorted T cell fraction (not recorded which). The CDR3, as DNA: TGCGCCAGCAGTAAGGGGACCTCGTCCTACGAGCAGTACTTC. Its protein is CASSKGTSSYEQYF.